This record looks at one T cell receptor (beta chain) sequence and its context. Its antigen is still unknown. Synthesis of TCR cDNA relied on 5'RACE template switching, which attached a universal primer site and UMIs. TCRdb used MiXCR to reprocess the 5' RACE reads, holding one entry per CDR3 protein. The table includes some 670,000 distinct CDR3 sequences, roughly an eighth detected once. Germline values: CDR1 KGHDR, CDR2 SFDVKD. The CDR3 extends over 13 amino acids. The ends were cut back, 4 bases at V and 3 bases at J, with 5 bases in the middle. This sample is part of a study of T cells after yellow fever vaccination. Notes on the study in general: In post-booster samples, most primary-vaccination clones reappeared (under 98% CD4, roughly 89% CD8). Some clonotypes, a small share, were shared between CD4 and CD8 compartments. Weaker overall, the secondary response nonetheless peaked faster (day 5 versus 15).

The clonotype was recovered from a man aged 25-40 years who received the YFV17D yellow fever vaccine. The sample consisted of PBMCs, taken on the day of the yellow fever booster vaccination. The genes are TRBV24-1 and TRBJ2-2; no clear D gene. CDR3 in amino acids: CATSDEYTGELFF. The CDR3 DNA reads TGTGCCACCAGTGACGAGTACACCGGGGAGCTGTTTTTT.